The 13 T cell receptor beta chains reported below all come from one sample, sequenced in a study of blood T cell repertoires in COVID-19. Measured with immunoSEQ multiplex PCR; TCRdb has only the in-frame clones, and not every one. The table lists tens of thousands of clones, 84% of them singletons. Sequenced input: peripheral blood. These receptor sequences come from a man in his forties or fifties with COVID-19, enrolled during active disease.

In DNA form, the CDR3 reads TGTGCCAGCATGGCGGGGGGGAGCACAGATACGCAGTATTTT. This gives the protein CASMAGGSTDTQYF. The chain couples TRBV2 to TRBJ2-3, with TRBD2 matching 9 bases. V lost 7 bases, J lost 0 bases, and 2 bases stayed unmatched. Germline CDR1 SNHLY, CDR2 FYNNEI. CDR3 size: 14 residues.

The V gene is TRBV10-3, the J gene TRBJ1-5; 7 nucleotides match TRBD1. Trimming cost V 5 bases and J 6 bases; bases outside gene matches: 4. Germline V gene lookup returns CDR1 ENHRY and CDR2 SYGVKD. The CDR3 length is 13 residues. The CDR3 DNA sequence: TGTGCCATCAGTTACAGGGGCGGTCAGCCCCAGCATTTT. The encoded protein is CAISYRGGQPQHF.

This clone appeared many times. This CDR3 reads CASSIGQDKREQYF. The CDR3 DNA reads as TGTGCCAGTAGTATAGGCCAGGACAAACGCGAGCAGTACTTC. The genes are TRBV19 and TRBJ2-7, with D perhaps TRBD1 (5 bases). This CDR3 contains 14 residues. Looked up from germline, CDR1 is LNHDA and CDR2 is SQIVND (reference sequence). Trimming cost V 1 base and J 6 bases, with 13 bases left between them.

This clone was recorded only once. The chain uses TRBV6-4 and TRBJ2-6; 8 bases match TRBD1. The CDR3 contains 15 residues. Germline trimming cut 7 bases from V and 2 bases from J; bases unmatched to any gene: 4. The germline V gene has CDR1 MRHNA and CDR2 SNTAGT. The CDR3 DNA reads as TGTGCCAGCACGGACAGGGCTACTGGGGCCAACGTCCTGACTTTC. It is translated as CASTDRATGANVLTF.

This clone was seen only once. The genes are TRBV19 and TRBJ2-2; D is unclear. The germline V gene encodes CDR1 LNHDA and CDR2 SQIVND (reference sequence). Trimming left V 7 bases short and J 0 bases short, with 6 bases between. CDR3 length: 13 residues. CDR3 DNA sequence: TGTGCCAGTAATACTGCGAACACCGGGGAGCTGTTTTTT. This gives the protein CASNTANTGELFF.

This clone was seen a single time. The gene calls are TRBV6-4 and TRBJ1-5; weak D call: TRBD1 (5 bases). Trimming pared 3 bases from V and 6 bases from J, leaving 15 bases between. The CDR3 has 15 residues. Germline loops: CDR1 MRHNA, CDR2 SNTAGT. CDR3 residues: CASSESGEGSQPQHF. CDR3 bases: TGTGCCAGCAGTGAATCGGGGGAAGGGAGTCAGCCCCAGCATTTT.

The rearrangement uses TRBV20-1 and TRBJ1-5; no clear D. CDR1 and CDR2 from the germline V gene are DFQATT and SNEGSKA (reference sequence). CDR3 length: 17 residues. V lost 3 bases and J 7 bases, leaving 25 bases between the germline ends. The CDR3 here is CSASTTPGAGYHQPQHF. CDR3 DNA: TGCAGTGCTAGTACTACCCCGGGAGCCGGGTATCACCAGCCCCAGCATTTT.

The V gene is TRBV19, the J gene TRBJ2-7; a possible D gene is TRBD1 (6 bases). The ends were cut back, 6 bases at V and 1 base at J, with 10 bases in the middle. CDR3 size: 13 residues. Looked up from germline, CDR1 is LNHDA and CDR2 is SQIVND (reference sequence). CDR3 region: CASRMTGSYEQYF. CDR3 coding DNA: TGTGCCAGTAGAATGACAGGTTCCTACGAGCAGTACTTC.

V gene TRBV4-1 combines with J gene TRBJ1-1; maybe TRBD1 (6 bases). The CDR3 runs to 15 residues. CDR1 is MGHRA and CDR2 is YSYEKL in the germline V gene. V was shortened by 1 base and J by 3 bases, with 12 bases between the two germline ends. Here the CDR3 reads CASSQGAGADTEAFF. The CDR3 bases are TGCGCCAGCAGCCAAGGTGCAGGGGCGGACACTGAAGCTTTCTTT.

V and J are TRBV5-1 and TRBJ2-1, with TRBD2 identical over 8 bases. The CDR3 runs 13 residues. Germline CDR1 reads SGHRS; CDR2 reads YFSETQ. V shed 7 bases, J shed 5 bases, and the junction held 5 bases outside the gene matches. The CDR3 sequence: CASLNGGDNEQFF. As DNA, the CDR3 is TGCGCCAGCCTAAACGGGGGGGACAATGAGCAGTTCTTC.

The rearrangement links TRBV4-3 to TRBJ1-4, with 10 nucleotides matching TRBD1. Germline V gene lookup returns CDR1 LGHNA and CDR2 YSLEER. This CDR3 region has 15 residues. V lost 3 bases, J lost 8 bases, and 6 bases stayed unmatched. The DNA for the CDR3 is TGCGCCAGCAGCCACGAGACAGGGGGCGAAGAAAAACTGTTTTTT. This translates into CASSHETGGEEKLFF.

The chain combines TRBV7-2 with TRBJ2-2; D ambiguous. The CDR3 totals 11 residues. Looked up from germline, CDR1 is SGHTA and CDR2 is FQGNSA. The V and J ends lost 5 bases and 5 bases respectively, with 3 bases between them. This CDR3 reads CASSPTGELFF. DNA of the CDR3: TGTGCCAGCAGCCCGACCGGGGAGCTGTTTTTT.

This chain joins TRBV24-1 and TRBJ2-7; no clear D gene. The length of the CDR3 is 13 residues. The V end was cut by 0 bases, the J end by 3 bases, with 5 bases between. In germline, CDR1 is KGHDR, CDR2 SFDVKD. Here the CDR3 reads CATSDLPSYEQYF. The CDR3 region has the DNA TGTGCCACCAGTGATTTGCCTAGCTACGAGCAGTACTTC.